The rows below give T cell receptor beta chains drawn from one sample of a study of metastatic and nonmetastatic thyroid tumors. MiXCR was used by TCRdb to re-call the PCR reads. The sample shows under 25,000 clones, 27% of them seen only once. The sequencing sample was made of blood. The source is a female donor with papillary thyroid cancer or a benign thyroid nodule (not recorded which). Some clones in this sample may be carry-over from other donors' samples. CDR3s include the opening cysteine and the closing phenylalanine or tryptophan. A D gene is named only where the DNA matches it firmly. Only some rows state a clone size, as once, few, many or a class for expanded clones.

j_call v_call d_call clone_size cdr3_length cdr3_nt cdr3_aa
TRBJ1-6 TRBV5-1 NA NA 17 TGCGCCAGCAGCTTGTATTCAAGGACGGAGTATAATTCACCCCTCCACTTT CASSLYSRTEYNSPLHF
TRBJ1-6 TRBV20-1 TRBD1 NA 14 TGCAGTGCCCGGATCGGGACAGGGCAATCACCCCTCCACTTT CSARIGTGQSPLHF
TRBJ2-3 TRBV11-1 TRBD2 NA 17 TGTGCCAGCAGCCCGGGACTAGCGGGAGGGCGGACATATACGCAGTATTTT CASSPGLAGGRTYTQYF
TRBJ1-1 TRBV6-5 NA medium-sized 16 TGTGCCAGCAGTTACTCTGGGGGCGGGGGACACACTGAAGCTTTCTTT CASSYSGGGGHTEAFF
TRBJ2-1 TRBV4-2 TRBD1 many 17 TGTGCCAGCAGCGCTCCGGGACAGGGTTTGCTCTACAATGAGCAGTTCTTC CASSAPGQGLLYNEQFF
TRBJ2-3 TRBV11-3 TRBD2 many 15 TGTGCCAGCAGCCTAGAATCCGGGACTAGAGATACGCAGTATTTT CASSLESGTRDTQYF
TRBJ2-1 TRBV20-1 TRBD2 many 16 TGCAGTGCCACCACTTGGACTAGCGGGAAAAACAATGAGCAGTTCTTC CSATTWTSGKNNEQFF
TRBJ2-7 TRBV19 NA NA 14 TGTGCCAGTATTACCCGGGACATGGCCTACGAGCAGTACTTC CASITRDMAYEQYF
TRBJ2-2 TRBV18 NA many 16 TGTGCCAGCTCACCACAAAGAGGGGTCAACACCGGGGAGCTGTTTTTT CASSPQRGVNTGELFF
TRBJ2-1 TRBV6-4 TRBD2 medium-sized 15 TGTGCCAGCACCACGACTAGCGGGGATTACAATGAGCAGTTCTTC CASTTTSGDYNEQFF
TRBJ2-2 TRBV19 TRBD2 many 15 TGTGCCAGCAGGCGGGGGGTAGCGAACACCGGGGAGCTGTTTTTT CASRRGVANTGELFF
TRBJ2-1 TRBV6-1 NA medium-sized 11 TGTGCCAGCGGCGGGTTGGATGAGCAGTTCTTC CASGGLDEQFF
TRBJ2-3 TRBV20-1 TRBD2 NA 15 TGCAGTGCTGCAGGGCTAGCGGGGGCGATAGATACGCAGTATTTT CSAAGLAGAIDTQYF
TRBJ1-5 TRBV7-8 NA many 16 TGTGCCAGCAGCTTAGTTCCAGGGCCCAGCAATCAGCCCCAGCATTTT CASSLVPGPSNQPQHF
TRBJ2-2 TRBV3-1 NA once 19 TGTGCCAGCAGCCAAGATGAAGGCCGGAGTCACGCTAACACCTGGGAGCTGTTTTTT CASSQDEGRSHANTWELFF
TRBJ2-7 TRBV11-2 NA many 13 TGTGCCAGCAGCTTACCGATGCCCTACGAGCAGTACTTC CASSLPMPYEQYF
TRBJ2-2 TRBV5-1 TRBD1 NA 13 TGCGCCAGTACGACAGGGAATGTCGGGGAGCTGTTTTTT CASTTGNVGELFF
TRBJ2-5 TRBV6-1 NA NA 12 TGTGCCAGCACAACAGGGCTGGGGACCCAGTACTTC CASTTGLGTQYF
TRBJ2-3 TRBV11-3 NA many 13 TGTGCCAGCAGGAATCTAGTTGCAGATACGCAGTATTTT CASRNLVADTQYF
TRBJ2-7 TRBV15 NA NA 17 TGTGCCACCAGCAGAGATCCGGACAATCCCGCCGCCTACGAGCAGTACTTC CATSRDPDNPAAYEQYF
TRBJ2-6 TRBV20-1 TRBD1 many 13 TGCAGTGCCCAGGGGGCTGGGGCCAACGTCCTGACTTTC CSAQGAGANVLTF
TRBJ2-1 TRBV19 TRBD2 many 18 TGTGCCACCCGACCGAGGACTAGCGACCGTTCCCCTGACAATGAGCAGTTCTTC CATRPRTSDRSPDNEQFF
TRBJ1-5 TRBV28 NA NA 16 TGTGCCAGCAGTTTGGGGGACCAAGGGTCCCATCAGCCCCAGCATTTT CASSLGDQGSHQPQHF
TRBJ2-2 TRBV11-3 NA many 14 TGTGCCAGCTGCCGGGACCTCATCACCGGGGAGCTGTTTTTT CASCRDLITGELFF
TRBJ2-7 TRBV13 NA NA 12 TGTGCCAGCAGCTTAGATCTCGACGAGCAGTACTTC CASSLDLDEQYF
TRBJ2-2 TRBV3-1 TRBD2 NA 16 TGTGCCAGCAGCCAAGATCGGGTAGCGGGAGGTAGGGAGCTGTTTTTT CASSQDRVAGGRELFF
TRBJ2-1 TRBV7-2 NA NA 13 TGTGCCAGCAGCTTAGTACTCGGTGGTGAGCAGTTCTTC CASSLVLGGEQFF
TRBJ2-5 TRBV25-1 TRBD1 NA 19 TGTGCCAGCAGGATGAACCCGGGACAGCACGGGGCACTCCAAGAGACCCAGTACTTC CASRMNPGQHGALQETQYF
TRBJ1-2 TRBV7-3 TRBD1 few 15 TGTGCCAGCAGCTTAAGGCAGGGGGAGAACTATGGCTACACCTTC CASSLRQGENYGYTF
TRBJ2-1 TRBV11-2 TRBD2 NA 18 TGTGCCAGCAGCTATGCTCCGGGACTAGAGGTCTTATGGAATGAGCAGTTCTTC CASSYAPGLEVLWNEQFF
TRBJ2-2 TRBV10-3 NA NA 14 TGTGCCATCAGTTCGGGAGTAGATACCCGGGAGCTGTTTTTT CAISSGVDTRELFF
TRBJ2-7 TRBV20-1 NA NA 15 TGCAGTGCTAGAGATCCCGTAGGGGTGACCTACGAGCAGTACTTC CSARDPVGVTYEQYF
TRBJ1-5 TRBV5-1 NA NA 14 TGCGCCACGAGTGCCGGTTTTAGCAATCAGCCCCAGCATTTT CATSAGFSNQPQHF
TRBJ2-7 TRBV11-2 NA once 14 TGTGCCAGCAGCTTCCAAGGGACCTCAGGGGAGCAGTACTTC CASSFQGTSGEQYF
TRBJ1-1 TRBV6-1 TRBD1 few 15 TGTGCCAGCAGTAGAGCAGGGGGCGTAGTCACTGAAGCTTTCTTT CASSRAGGVVTEAFF
TRBJ2-2 TRBV11-3 NA NA 16 TGTGCCAGCAGCTTAGATCCAGCCTCGAACACCGGGGAGCTGTTTTTT CASSLDPASNTGELFF
TRBJ2-1 TRBV20-1 NA NA 16 TGCAGTGCTAGATCGGGGCTACAATACAGGGAAGGCGAGCAGTTCTTC CSARSGLQYREGEQFF
TRBJ1-1 TRBV24-1 TRBD1 medium-sized 12 TGTGCCATCCAGGACAGGGACACTGAAGCTTTCTTT CAIQDRDTEAFF
TRBJ2-7 TRBV20-1 TRBD2 many 14 TGCAGTGCCACCACTAGCGAGAGTTTCTACGAGCAGTACTTC CSATTSESFYEQYF
TRBJ1-2 TRBV5-1 TRBD1 NA 13 TGCGCCAGCAGCGCCGGGACAGGGACTGGCTACACCTTC CASSAGTGTGYTF
TRBJ2-7 TRBV11-1 NA NA 13 TGTTCCAGCAGCGGCGTAGCCTCCTACGAGCAGTACTTC CSSSGVASYEQYF
TRBJ1-5 TRBV30 TRBD1 once 15 TGTGCCTGGAGTGTAACAGGGGCAATCAATCAGCCCCAGCATTTT CAWSVTGAINQPQHF